This TCR beta chain was obtained from a study of shared clonotypes between healthy human individuals. Study details: Each donor contributed plates that comprised three CD4 naive, three CD4 memory, two CD8 naive and one CD8 memory. Study observations and caveats: Sampling covered blood only; tissue repertoires likely differ.

Assay used: immunoSEQ multiplex PCR; TCRdb lists only in-frame clones, some missing. The table records about 1.5 million clones, 95% to 99% of them present only once. Germline V gene lookup returns CDR1 SGHRS and CDR2 YFSETQ. V was cut by 0 bases and J by 2 bases, with 5 bases left in between. The CDR3 has 13 amino acids. On this clone: Its matching antigen is unknown.

J is TRBJ2-5 and V is TRBV5-1, with no clear D. This clonotype originated in a man aged 30-40 years in good health. Source material: naive CD4+ T cells sorted from blood. Subset indicated: CD45RA+ positively selected. CDR3 sequence: CASSLERQETQYF. The CDR3 coding sequence is TGCGCCAGCAGCTTGGAAAGACAAGAGACCCAGTACTTC.